This TCR beta chain was recovered during a study of T-cell memory formation after mild COVID-19 (dated by TCRdb to the early 2020s). With regard to the full study: TCR sequence clusters from the two donors were found to be largely donor specific. In a couple of donors, T-cell clones that expanded and contracted after mild COVID-19 were followed by sequencing TCRalpha and TCRbeta repertoires longitudinally. Two young, previously healthy adult volunteers, one female and one male, were included in the cohort. Results and caveats for the whole study, not just this receptor: The study included only a couple of mild cases, and larger cohorts that include severe cases with pre-infection samples were judged to be necessary. The second-wave clones that peaked on day 37 were not confirmed to be SARS-CoV-2 specific. Contracting CD4+ clones appeared mostly in the CM and EM memory subsets, whereas CD8+ clones were enriched in EMRA. From day 15 to 85, contracting clones showed balanced CD4/CD8 phenotypes, whereas a second wave of clones that expanded from day 15 to 37 leaned towards CD4+. Some responding clones were detected in pre-infection memory, suggesting pre-existing cross-reactive memory T cells joined the SARS-CoV-2 response.

Sequencing was performed on an Illumina NovaSeq 6000. TCRalpha and TCRbeta cDNA libraries were built by 5'RACE with constant-segment primers, adding sample barcodes and unique molecular identifiers. RNA was extracted from every sample with Trizol reagent. Libraries were amplified in two PCR steps, with a second sample barcode and Illumina TruSeq adapters added in the second step. Libraries were sequenced on an Illumina NovaSeq with 2 x 150 bp paired-end reads. In the original analysis: Reads were demultiplexed and collapsed into UMI-guided consensus sequences with migec v1.2.7. Using mixcr v2.1.11, UMI consensuses were aligned to TRA and TRB V and J templates and then assembled into clonotypes. A clonotype was counted as expanded or contracted only when both edgeR and NoisET called the clonotype significant, with the noise models trained on biological replicates. edgeR calls used a false discovery rate-adjusted p below 0.01 and a log2 fold-change threshold of 1. PCA with hierarchical clustering of max-normalized trajectories of the 1000 most abundant clonotypes was used as exploratory dynamics analysis. Separately sequenced CD4+ and CD8+ repertoires were used to assign a CD4 or CD8 phenotype to each responding clone. TCRdb's own reprocessing of the public reads used fastp at Q25 and MiXCR and kept productive beta chains. Rows with one shared CDR3 protein collapse into an entry with the most common genes and DNA. TCRdb's processing, not the study's, gives the V and J calls here. Present in this sample are some 260,000 distinct CDR3 sequences, about 15% of which were seen just once. The ten biggest clones cover approximately 3.5% of the sample.

Ficoll-Paque density gradient centrifugation was the method used to isolate PBMCs. This clonotype has only a few counts. The target of this receptor is not known. Per-base quality was not reported, and no clone a single base away is much larger than it. The sample was PBMCs or a T cell subset sorted from them (not recorded which). The clonotype originates from a young man who had mild COVID-19 (a few samples of this study predate the infection). The sample titles of this study are shuffled in the database, so cell type and time point are left out; the donor was told from shared clones.

Here the CDR3 is given as CASSYPTSGGPYDVKNIQYF. At the DNA level, the sequence is TGTGCCAGCAGTTACCCTACTAGCGGGGGGCCGTATGACGTGAAAAACATTCAGTACTTC. The chain links TRBV6-2 or TRBV6-3 with TRBJ2-4, and TRBD2 aligns with 12 junction nucleotides. Spanning cysteine to phenylalanine, the CDR3 consists of 20 amino acids. CDR3 DNA only is kept here, 60 bases in frame from base 1. Relative to germline, V is missing 2 bases and J is missing 4 bases, with 15 bases of the junction outside any gene match. The germline V gene gives CDR1 as MNHEY and CDR2 as SVGEGT.